This T cell receptor (beta chain) is from a study of T cells in tuberculosis. The method was immunoSEQ multiplex PCR; TCRdb's version includes in-frame clones alone and lacks a portion of them. Of around 26,000 clones listed, approximately 92% are singletons. Germline assignment: CDR1 MRHNA and CDR2 SNTAGT. This CDR3 has 13 residues. Trimming took 6 bases from V and 2 from J, leaving 10 bases between them. The V call is TRBV6-4, the J call TRBJ1-1; D call uncertain. The source is a donor aged 10-29 years with latent tuberculosis or without tuberculosis infection. Some clones in this sample may be carry-over from other donors' samples. The sequenced sample consisted of PBMCs. The CDR3 DNA follows: TGTGCCAGCAGCGTACAGCCTAACACTGAAGCTTTCTTT. This sequence encodes CASSVQPNTEAFF.